The 11 T cell receptor beta chains given below trace back to one sample, sequenced in a study of cytomegalovirus exposure and HLA in healthy donors. Use of 60 Vbeta and 13 Jbeta primers characterized the PCR. Generated by immunoSEQ multiplex PCR, the TCRdb table keeps only in-frame clones and is missing some. The sample holds 200,000 or so clones; around 80% are singletons and the top ten take 3% to 4%. Sequencing was performed on PBMCs. All receptors come from a male donor in good health and CMV-seronegative.

The chain couples TRBV5-1 to TRBJ2-3, with 7 positions matching TRBD2. CDR1 is SGHRS and CDR2 is YFSETQ in the germline V gene. V trimming: 0 bases; J trimming: 2 bases; junction bases outside the gene matches: 6. The CDR3 spans 16 residues. The CDR3 nucleotides are TGCGCCAGCAGCTTGGGGGCTAGCGGAACCACAGATACGCAGTATTTT. Translated: CASSLGASGTTDTQYF.

This chain links TRBV30 with TRBJ2-7; TRBD2 matches at 12 bases. After removal of 1 base from V and 12 bases from J, the junction contained 7 bases not matched to a gene. This CDR3 is 13 amino acids long. Germline V CDR1 and CDR2: GTSNPN, SVGIG (reference sequence). CDR3 nucleotides: TGTGCCTGGAGTGGGTCGACTAGCGGGAGAACGTACTTC. This sequence encodes CAWSGSTSGRTYF.

The rearrangement links TRBV5-4 to TRBJ1-6; D is possibly TRBD1 (6 bases). With 5 bases removed from V and 0 bases from J, the gap between germline ends came to 15 bases. The CDR3 has 17 amino acids. CDR1 SGHNT and CDR2 YYREEE come from the germline V gene (reference sequence). The CDR3 is CASRIWQGSSYNSPLHF. In DNA, the CDR3 is TGTGCCAGCAGGATTTGGCAGGGGAGCTCCTATAATTCACCCCTCCACTTT.

This clone was observed a handful of times. The V call is TRBV7-6, the J call TRBJ1-1, with D perhaps TRBD1 (5 bases). Germline CDR1 is SGHVS and CDR2 is FNYEAQ. Trimming removed 10 bases from V and 4 bases from J, with 16 bases in between. This CDR3 has 13 amino acids. For the CDR3, the DNA is TGTGCCACACGAATGGGGGAGGTCACTGAAGCTTTCTTT. It encodes CATRMGEVTEAFF. The full variable domain, in which reference TRBV7-6 and TRBJ1-1 provide the parts outside the CDR3, is GAGVSQSPRYKVTKRGQDVALRCDPISGHVSLYWYRQALGQGPEFLTYFNYEAQQDKSGLPNDRFSAERPEGSISTLTIQRTEQRDSAMYRCATRMGEVTEAFFGQGTRLTVV.

This clone was counted a few times. The chain recombines TRBV19 with TRBJ1-2; 7 bases are a match to TRBD1. Germline V gene sequence: CDR1 LNHDA, CDR2 SQIVND (reference sequence). CDR3 size: 14 residues. Trimming took 6 bases from V and 8 from J; bases not matched to a gene: 12. DNA of the CDR3: TGTGCCAGTAGGGGAGACAGGGCCCCTTTGGGCTACACCTTC. Amino acid sequence: CASRGDRAPLGYTF.

The J gene is TRBJ1-1, the V gene TRBV29-1; no clear D. Germline CDR1 SQVTM, CDR2 ANQGSEA. Trimming left V 4 bases short and J 4 bases short, with 10 bases between. There are 12 residues in the CDR3. In DNA, the CDR3 is TGCAGCGTTGGTAGATTTGGCACTGAAGCTTTCTTT. Its translation is CSVGRFGTEAFF.

This clone was detected only a few times. CDR3 region: CASSQEGLAERYYEQYF. CDR3 sequence (DNA): TGCGCCAGCAGCCAAGAGGGACTAGCGGAGAGATACTACGAGCAGTACTTC. The chain combines TRBV4-1 with TRBJ2-7; TRBD2 matches at 11 bases. This CDR3 region has 17 residues. J was trimmed by 3 bases and V by 0 bases; bases with no gene match: 7. Germline V lookup: CDR1 MGHRA, CDR2 YSYEKL.

This clone was detected only a few times. The chain uses TRBV5-1 and TRBJ1-1; D is unresolved. V gave up 2 bases and J gave up 1 base, with 12 bases separating them. The germline gives CDR1 SGHRS, CDR2 YFSETQ. CDR3 length equals 15 residues. CDR3 coding DNA: TGCGCCAGCAGCTTCAACCCTACGGGGAACACTGAAGCTTTCTTT. Amino acids: CASSFNPTGNTEAFF.

V is TRBV20-1 and J is TRBJ2-7; 9 bases match TRBD2. This CDR3 spans 11 amino acids. V lost 3 bases and J lost 12; bases outside the gene matches: 6. Germline assignment: CDR1 DFQATT and CDR2 SNEGSKA (reference sequence). The CDR3 is CSARGSGRGYF. Written as DNA, the CDR3 is TGCAGTGCTAGGGGTAGCGGGAGAGGGTACTTC.

This clone occurred a few times. The V call is TRBV5-1, the J call TRBJ1-2; TRBD1 might be the D (6 bases). Between the trimmed V and J ends, which lost 0 bases and 4 bases, there was a span of 16 bases. From germline, CDR1 is SGHRS and CDR2 YFSETQ. The CDR3 loop spans 16 amino acids. For the CDR3, the DNA is TGCGCCAGCAGCTTGGCCCAGGGACAACTATTCTATGGCTACACCTTC. This gives the protein CASSLAQGQLFYGYTF.

This rearrangement joins TRBV6-5 to TRBJ2-5; no reliable D call. This CDR3 region has 14 residues. Germline values: CDR1 MNHEY, CDR2 SVGAGI. With 3 bases removed from V and 5 bases from J, the gap between germline ends came to 13 bases. The CDR3 DNA sequence: TGTGCCAGCAGTTATTCCGATGGCAGGGAGACCCAGTACTTC. It encodes CASSYSDGRETQYF.